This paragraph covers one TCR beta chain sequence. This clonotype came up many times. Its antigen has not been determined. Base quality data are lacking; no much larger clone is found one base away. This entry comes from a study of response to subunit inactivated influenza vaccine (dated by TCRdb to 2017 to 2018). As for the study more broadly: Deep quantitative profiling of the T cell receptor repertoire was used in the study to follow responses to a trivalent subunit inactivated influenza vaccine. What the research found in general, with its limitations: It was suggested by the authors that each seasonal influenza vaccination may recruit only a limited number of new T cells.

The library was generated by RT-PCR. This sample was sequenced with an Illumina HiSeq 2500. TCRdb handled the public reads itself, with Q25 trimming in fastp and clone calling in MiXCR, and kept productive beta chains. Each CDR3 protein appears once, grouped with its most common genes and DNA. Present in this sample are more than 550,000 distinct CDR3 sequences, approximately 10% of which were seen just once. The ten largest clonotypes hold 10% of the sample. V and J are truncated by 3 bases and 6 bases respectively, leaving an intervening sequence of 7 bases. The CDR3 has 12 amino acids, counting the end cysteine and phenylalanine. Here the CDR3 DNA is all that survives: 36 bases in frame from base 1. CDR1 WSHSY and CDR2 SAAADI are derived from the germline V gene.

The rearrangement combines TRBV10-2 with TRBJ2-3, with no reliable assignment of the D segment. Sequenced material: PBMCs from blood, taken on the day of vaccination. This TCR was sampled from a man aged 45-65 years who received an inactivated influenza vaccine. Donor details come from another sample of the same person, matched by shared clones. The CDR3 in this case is CASSDMSDTQYF. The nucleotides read TGCGCCAGCAGTGATATGTCGGATACGCAGTATTTT.